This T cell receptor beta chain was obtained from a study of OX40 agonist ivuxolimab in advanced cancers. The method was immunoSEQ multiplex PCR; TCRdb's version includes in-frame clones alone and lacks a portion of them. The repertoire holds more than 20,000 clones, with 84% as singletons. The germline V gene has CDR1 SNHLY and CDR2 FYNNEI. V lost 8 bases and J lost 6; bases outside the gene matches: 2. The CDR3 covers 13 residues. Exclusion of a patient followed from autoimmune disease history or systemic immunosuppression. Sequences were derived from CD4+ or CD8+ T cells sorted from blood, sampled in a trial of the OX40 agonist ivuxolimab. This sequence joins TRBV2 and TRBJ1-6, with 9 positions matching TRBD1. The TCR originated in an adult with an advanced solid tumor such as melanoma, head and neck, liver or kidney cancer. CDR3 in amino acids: CASSTGGNSPLHF. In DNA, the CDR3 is TGTGCCAGCTCGACAGGGGGTAATTCACCCCTCCACTTT.